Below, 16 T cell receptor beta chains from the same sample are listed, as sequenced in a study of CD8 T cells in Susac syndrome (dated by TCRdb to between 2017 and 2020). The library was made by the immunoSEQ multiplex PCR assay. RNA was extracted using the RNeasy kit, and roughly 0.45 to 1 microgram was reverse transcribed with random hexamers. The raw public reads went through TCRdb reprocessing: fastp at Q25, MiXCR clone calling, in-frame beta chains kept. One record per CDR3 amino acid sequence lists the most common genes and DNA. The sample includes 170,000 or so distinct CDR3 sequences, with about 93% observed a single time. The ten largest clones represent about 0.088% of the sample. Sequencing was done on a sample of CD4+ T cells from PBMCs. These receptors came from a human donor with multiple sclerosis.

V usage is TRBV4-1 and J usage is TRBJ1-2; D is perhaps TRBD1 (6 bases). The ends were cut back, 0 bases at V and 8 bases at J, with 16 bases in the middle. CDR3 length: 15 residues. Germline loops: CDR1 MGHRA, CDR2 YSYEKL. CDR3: CASSQDGGGVVGYTF. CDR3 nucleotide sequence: TGCGCCAGCAGCCAAGATGGGGGCGGCGTCGTGGGCTACACCTTC.

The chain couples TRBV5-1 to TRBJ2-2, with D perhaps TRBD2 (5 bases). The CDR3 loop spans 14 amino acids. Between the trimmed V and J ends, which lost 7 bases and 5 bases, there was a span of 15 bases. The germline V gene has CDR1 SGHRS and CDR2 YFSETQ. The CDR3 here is CASGGSIDTGELFF. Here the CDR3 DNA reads TGCGCCAGCGGCGGGTCCATCGATACCGGGGAGCTGTTTTTT.

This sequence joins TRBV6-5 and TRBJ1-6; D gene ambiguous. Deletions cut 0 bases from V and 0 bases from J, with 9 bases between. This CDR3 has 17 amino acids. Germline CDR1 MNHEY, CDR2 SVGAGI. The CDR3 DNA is TGTGCCAGCAGTTACTCGATTGTAGGCTCCTATAATTCACCCCTCCACTTT. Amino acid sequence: CASSYSIVGSYNSPLHF.

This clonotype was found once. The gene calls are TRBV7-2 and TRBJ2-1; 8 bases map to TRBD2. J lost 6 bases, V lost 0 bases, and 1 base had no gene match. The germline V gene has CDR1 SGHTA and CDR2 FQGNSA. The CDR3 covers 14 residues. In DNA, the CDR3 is TGTGCCAGCAGCTTAGCCGGGACTAGCAATGAGCAGTTCTTC. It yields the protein CASSLAGTSNEQFF.

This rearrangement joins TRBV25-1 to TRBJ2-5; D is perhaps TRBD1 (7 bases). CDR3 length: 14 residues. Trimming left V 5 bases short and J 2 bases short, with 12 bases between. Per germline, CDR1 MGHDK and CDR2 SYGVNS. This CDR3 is CASSPQGGQETQYF. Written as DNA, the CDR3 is TGTGCCAGCAGTCCCCAGGGGGGACAAGAGACCCAGTACTTC. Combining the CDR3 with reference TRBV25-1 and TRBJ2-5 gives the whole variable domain EADIYQTPRYLVIGTGKKITLECSQTMGHDKMYWYQQDPGMELHLIHYSYGVNSTEKGDLSSESTVSRIRTEHFPLTLESARPSHTSQYLCASSPQGGQETQYFGPGTRLLVL.

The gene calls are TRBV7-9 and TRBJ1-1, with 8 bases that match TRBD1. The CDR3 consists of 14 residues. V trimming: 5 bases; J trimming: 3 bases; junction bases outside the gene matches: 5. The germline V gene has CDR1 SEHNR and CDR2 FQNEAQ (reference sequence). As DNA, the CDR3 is TGTGCCAGCAGCCCTGACAGGGGAGACACTGAAGCTTTCTTT. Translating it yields CASSPDRGDTEAFF.

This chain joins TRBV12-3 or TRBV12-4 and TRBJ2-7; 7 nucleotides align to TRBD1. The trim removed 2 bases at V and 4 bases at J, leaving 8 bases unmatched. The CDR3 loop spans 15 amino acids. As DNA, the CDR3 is TGTGCCAGCAGTTTACTCCAGGGGGTTCTATACGAGCAGTACTTC. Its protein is CASSLLQGVLYEQYF.

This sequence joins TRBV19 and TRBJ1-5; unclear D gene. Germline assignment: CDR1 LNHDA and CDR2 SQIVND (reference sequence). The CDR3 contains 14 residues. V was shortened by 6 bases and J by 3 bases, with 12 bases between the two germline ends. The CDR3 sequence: CASSRWQNNQPQHF. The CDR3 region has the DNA TGTGCCAGTAGCCGATGGCAGAACAATCAGCCCCAGCATTTT.

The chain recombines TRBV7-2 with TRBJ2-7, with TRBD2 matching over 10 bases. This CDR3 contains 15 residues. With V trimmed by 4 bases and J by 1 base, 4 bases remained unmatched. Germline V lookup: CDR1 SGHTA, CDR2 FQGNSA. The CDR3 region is CASSSRTSGSYEQYF. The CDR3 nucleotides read TGTGCCAGCAGCTCGCGGACTAGCGGATCCTACGAGCAGTACTTC.

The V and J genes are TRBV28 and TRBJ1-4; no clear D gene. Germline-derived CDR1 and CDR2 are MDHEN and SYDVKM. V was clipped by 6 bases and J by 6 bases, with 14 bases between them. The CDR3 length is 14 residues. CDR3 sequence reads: CASRTYKADEKLFF. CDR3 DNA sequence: TGTGCCAGCAGGACATATAAGGCTGATGAAAAACTGTTTTTT.

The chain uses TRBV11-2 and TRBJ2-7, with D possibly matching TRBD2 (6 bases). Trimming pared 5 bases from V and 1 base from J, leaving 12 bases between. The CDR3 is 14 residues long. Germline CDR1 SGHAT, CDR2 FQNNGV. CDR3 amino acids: CASSPGLFSYEQYF. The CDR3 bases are TGTGCCAGCAGCCCCGGACTATTTTCCTACGAGCAGTACTTC.

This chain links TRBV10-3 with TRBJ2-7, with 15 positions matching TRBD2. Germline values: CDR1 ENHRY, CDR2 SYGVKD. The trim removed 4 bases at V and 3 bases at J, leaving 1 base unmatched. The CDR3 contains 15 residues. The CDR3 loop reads CAISGGLAGGYEQYF. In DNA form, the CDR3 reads TGTGCCATCAGTGGGGGACTAGCGGGAGGCTACGAGCAGTACTTC.

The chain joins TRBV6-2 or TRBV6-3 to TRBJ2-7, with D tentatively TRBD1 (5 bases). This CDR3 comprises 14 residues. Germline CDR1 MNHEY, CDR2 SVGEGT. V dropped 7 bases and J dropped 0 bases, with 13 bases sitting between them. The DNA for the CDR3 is TGTGCCAGCAAGGGCAGACAGATCTCCTACGAGCAGTACTTC. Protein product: CASKGRQISYEQYF.

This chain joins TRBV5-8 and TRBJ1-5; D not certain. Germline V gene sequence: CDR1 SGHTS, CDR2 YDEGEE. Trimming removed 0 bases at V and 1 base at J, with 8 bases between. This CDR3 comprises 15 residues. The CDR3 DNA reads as TGTGCCAGCAGCTTGGGAGGGATAAGCAATCAGCCCCAGCATTTT. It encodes CASSLGGISNQPQHF.

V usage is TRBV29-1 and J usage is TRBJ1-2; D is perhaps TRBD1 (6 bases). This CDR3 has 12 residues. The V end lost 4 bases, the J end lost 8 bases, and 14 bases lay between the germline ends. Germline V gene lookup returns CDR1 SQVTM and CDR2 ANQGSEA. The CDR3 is CSVARGEAGYTF. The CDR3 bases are TGCAGCGTTGCAAGGGGGGAAGCGGGCTACACCTTC.

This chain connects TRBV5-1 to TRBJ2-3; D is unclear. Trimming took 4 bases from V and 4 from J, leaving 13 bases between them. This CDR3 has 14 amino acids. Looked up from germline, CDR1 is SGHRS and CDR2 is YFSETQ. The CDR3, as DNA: TGCGCCAGCAGCGGCCGGGCCCGCTCAGATACGCAGTATTTT. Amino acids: CASSGRARSDTQYF.